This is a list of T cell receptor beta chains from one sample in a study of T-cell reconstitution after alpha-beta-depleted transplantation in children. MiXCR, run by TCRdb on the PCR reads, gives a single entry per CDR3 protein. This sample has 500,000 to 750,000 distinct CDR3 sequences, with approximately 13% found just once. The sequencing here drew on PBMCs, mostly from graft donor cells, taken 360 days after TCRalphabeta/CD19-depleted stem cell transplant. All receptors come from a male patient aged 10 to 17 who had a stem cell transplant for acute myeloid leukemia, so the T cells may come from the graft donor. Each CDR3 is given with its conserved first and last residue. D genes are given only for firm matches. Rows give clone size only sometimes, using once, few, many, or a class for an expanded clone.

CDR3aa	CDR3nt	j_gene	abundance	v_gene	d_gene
CSAREVGPGTIVNTEAFF	TGCAGTGCTAGAGAGGTAGGGCCAGGGACAATTGTGAACACTGAAGCTTTCTTT	TRBJ1-1	few	TRBV20-1	-
CASSWTSGSDTQYF	TGTGCCAGCAGTTGGACTAGCGGGAGCGATACGCAGTATTTT	TRBJ2-3	few	TRBV6-5	TRBD2
CASRPDRKLYEQYF	TGTGCCAGCAGGCCCGACAGGAAACTCTACGAGCAGTACTTC	TRBJ2-7	few	TRBV28	-
CASSQRLAGVGNEQFF	TGTGCCAGCAGCCAAAGACTAGCGGGAGTAGGCAATGAGCAGTTCTTC	TRBJ2-1	-	TRBV7-9	TRBD2
CASSLSPSGRDQETQYF	TGTGCCAGCAGCTTAAGTCCCAGCGGGAGGGACCAAGAGACCCAGTACTTC	TRBJ2-5	-	TRBV11-2	TRBD2
CASSRLGLAGYSYEQYF	TGTGCCAGCAGTCGCTTGGGACTAGCGGGATATTCCTACGAGCAGTACTTC	TRBJ2-7	few	TRBV6-2/TRBV6-3	TRBD2
CASSLEYPWAQAFF	TGTGCCAGCAGCTTGGAGTACCCCTGGGCCCAAGCTTTCTTT	TRBJ1-1	-	TRBV5-5	-
CASSYTGGPHEQYF	TGTGCCAGCAGTTACACGGGAGGGCCACACGAGCAGTACTTC	TRBJ2-7	-	TRBV6-2/TRBV6-3	TRBD2
CASSPPDRVYNEQFF	TGTGCCAGCAGTCCCCCGGACAGGGTTTACAATGAGCAGTTCTTC	TRBJ2-1	many	TRBV6-2/TRBV6-3	TRBD1
CASSFLGQLDYGYTF	TGCGCCAGCAGCTTTCTCGGGCAGCTGGACTATGGCTACACCTTC	TRBJ1-2	few	TRBV5-1	-
CASSESGVRADTQYF	TGTGCCAGCAGTGAATCCGGTGTTCGGGCAGATACGCAGTATTTT	TRBJ2-3	-	TRBV25-1	-
CSARVWRVISYEQYF	TGCAGTGCTAGAGTGTGGAGGGTTATCTCCTACGAGCAGTACTTC	TRBJ2-7	-	TRBV20-1	-
CASSYLGLAGTGEQFF	TGTGCCAGCAGTTACCTCGGACTAGCAGGCACCGGTGAGCAGTTCTTC	TRBJ2-1	few	TRBV28	TRBD2
CASSVSGRPTDTQYF	TGCGCCAGCAGCGTTAGCGGGAGGCCCACAGATACGCAGTATTTT	TRBJ2-3	-	TRBV4-3	TRBD2
CASSLVRTGGVGSNEQYF	TGTGCCAGCAGCTTAGTTCGGACGGGGGGGGTGGGGAGCAACGAGCAGTACTTC	TRBJ2-7	many	TRBV11-2	TRBD2
CATTSGSIDEQFF	TGTGCCACGACTAGCGGGAGTATAGATGAGCAGTTCTTC	TRBJ2-1	few	TRBV3-1	TRBD2
CASSLRGNRSREQFF	TGTGCCAGCAGCTTGAGGGGCAATAGGTCACGTGAGCAGTTCTTC	TRBJ2-1	few	TRBV5-6	-
CASSLTRGAYEQYF	TGCGCCAGCAGCCTGACACGGGGTGCCTACGAGCAGTACTTC	TRBJ2-7	many	TRBV4-3	-
CASSLLTSGPYEQYF	TGTGCCAGCAGCTTACTCACTAGCGGACCCTACGAGCAGTACTTC	TRBJ2-7	few	TRBV7-2	TRBD2
CASTLAGLNINEQFF	TGTGCCAGCACCTTAGCGGGACTTAACATCAATGAGCAGTTCTTC	TRBJ2-1	few	TRBV7-9	TRBD2
CASRDTLTGRDGGNQPQHF	TGTGCCAGCAGAGATACACTCACGGGCCGGGACGGAGGCAATCAGCCCCAGCATTTT	TRBJ1-5	many	TRBV6-1	-
CASSLPSRGPDTQYF	TGTGCCAGCAGCCTGCCGAGTAGGGGGCCGGATACGCAGTATTTT	TRBJ2-3	-	TRBV28	TRBD1
CASSSPGQSHGAGF	TGTGCCAGCAGTTCCCCGGGACAGAGCCACGGGGCCGGCTTC	TRBJ2-7	few	TRBV28	TRBD1
CSATPGLNLNEQFF	TGCAGTGCTACTCCGGGCCTAAATTTAAATGAGCAGTTCTTC	TRBJ2-1	-	TRBV20-1	-
CASSYSRAAGGNEQYF	TGTGCCAGCAGTTACTCGAGGGCGGCGGGAGGGAACGAGCAGTACTTC	TRBJ2-7	many	TRBV6-5	TRBD2
CASGFELQGTGELFF	TGTGCTAGTGGTTTTGAACTCCAGGGAACCGGGGAGCTGTTTTTT	TRBJ2-2	few	TRBV12-5	-
CASSSLAQETQYF	TGTGCCAGCAGTTCACTAGCCCAAGAGACCCAGTACTTC	TRBJ2-5	many	TRBV6-2/TRBV6-3	-
CASSFLDRNTEAFF	TGTGCCAGCAGTTTCCTCGACAGGAACACTGAAGCTTTCTTT	TRBJ1-1	-	TRBV28	-
CASRGSIGDRETKNIQYF	TGTGCCAGCAGGGGCTCTATTGGTGACAGGGAAACCAAAAACATTCAGTACTTC	TRBJ2-4	many	TRBV28	TRBD1
CASSLTSGNANEQFF	TGTGCCAGCAGCCTGACTAGCGGGAATGCCAATGAGCAGTTCTTC	TRBJ2-1	many	TRBV7-3	TRBD2
CACSKGQFLAGNTGELFF	TGTGCCTGCAGTAAGGGACAGTTCCTAGCGGGCAACACCGGGGAGCTGTTTTTT	TRBJ2-2	-	TRBV2	-
CATRGVNTEAFF	TGTGCCACTAGGGGAGTGAACACTGAAGCTTTCTTT	TRBJ1-1	many	TRBV24-1	-
CASSQDHVIGDYGYTF	TGCGCCAGCAGCCAAGATCATGTCATTGGCGACTATGGCTACACCTTC	TRBJ1-2	few	TRBV4-3	-
CASSLEGAYYEQYF	TGTGCCAGCAGTTTAGAAGGGGCGTATTACGAGCAGTACTTC	TRBJ2-7	-	TRBV12-3/TRBV12-4	-
CSAREDRLTYNEQFF	TGCAGTGCTAGAGAGGACAGACTTACCTACAATGAGCAGTTCTTC	TRBJ2-1	-	TRBV20-1	-
CASSQELGPGGPYEQYF	TGTGCCAGCAGCCAAGAGTTGGGCCCGGGAGGGCCCTACGAGCAGTACTTC	TRBJ2-7	-	TRBV3-1	TRBD2
CSALPSGRGYEQYF	TGCAGCGCCCTCCCTAGCGGGAGGGGCTACGAGCAGTACTTC	TRBJ2-7	many	TRBV20-1	TRBD2
CASSQNQGYEQYF	TGTGCCAGCTCACAAAACCAAGGGTACGAGCAGTACTTC	TRBJ2-7	-	TRBV18	-
CSAGELAGGGNEQFF	TGCAGTGCTGGAGAACTAGCGGGAGGTGGGAATGAGCAGTTCTTC	TRBJ2-1	-	TRBV20-1	TRBD2
CASSLVRGSGELFF	TGTGCCAGCAGCTTAGTTCGGGGGTCCGGGGAGCTGTTTTTT	TRBJ2-2	few	TRBV11-3	-
CASSLLLHNEQFF	TGTGCCAGCAGTTTACTACTTCACAATGAGCAGTTCTTC	TRBJ2-1	few	TRBV12-3/TRBV12-4	-
CASSEIGETQYF	TGTGCCAGCAGTGAGATAGGGGAGACCCAGTACTTC	TRBJ2-5	-	TRBV25-1	-
CASSQSPNRGRRTEQFF	TGCGCCAGCAGTCAATCCCCGAACAGGGGGCGCAGGACTGAGCAGTTCTTC	TRBJ2-1	few	TRBV23-1	TRBD1
CASSQDWQSHGGYTF	TGCGCCAGCAGCCAAGATTGGCAGTCCCATGGCGGCTACACCTTC	TRBJ1-2	many	TRBV4-3	-
CASRETGSMRVTFF	TGTGCCAGCAGGGAGACAGGGTCCATGCGTGTAACTTTCTTT	TRBJ1-1	few	TRBV28	TRBD1
CSGNRGAEAFF	TGCAGCGGAAACAGGGGGGCTGAAGCTTTCTTT	TRBJ1-1	-	TRBV29-1	TRBD1
CASFLGGGQSPYEQYF	TGTGCCAGCTTCCTGGGGGGCGGTCAGTCACCCTACGAGCAGTACTTC	TRBJ2-7	-	TRBV6-5	-
CASSLADRGFIGDTQYF	TGCGCCAGCAGCTTGGCCGACAGGGGGTTTATTGGAGATACGCAGTATTTT	TRBJ2-3	many	TRBV5-1	TRBD1
CASSDTVNGELFF	TGTGCCAGCAGTGACACGGTGAACGGGGAGCTGTTTTTT	TRBJ2-2	many	TRBV6-2/TRBV6-3	-
CSADTSGSYNEQFF	TGCAGTGCTGATACTAGCGGGAGCTACAATGAGCAGTTCTTC	TRBJ2-1	-	TRBV20-1	TRBD2
CASRNAGGPRHTQYF	TGTGCCAGCCGTAACGCGGGAGGGCCGCGGCATACGCAGTATTTT	TRBJ2-3	-	TRBV6-2/TRBV6-3	TRBD2
CASSLTLMETQYF	TGTGCCAGCAGCTTAACCTTGATGGAGACCCAGTACTTC	TRBJ2-5	many	TRBV7-3	-
CASTNRGPDTQYF	TGTGCCAGCACCAACAGGGGCCCAGATACGCAGTATTTT	TRBJ2-3	-	TRBV5-6	TRBD1
CSARGWGASKSDTQYF	TGCAGTGCTAGAGGATGGGGAGCGTCCAAGTCAGATACGCAGTATTTT	TRBJ2-3	-	TRBV20-1	-
CASSHTVSGRQETQYF	TGTGCCAGCAGCCACACCGTTAGCGGGAGGCAAGAGACCCAGTACTTC	TRBJ2-5	many	TRBV28	TRBD2
CATSSVPPREQYF	TGTGCCACCAGCAGTGTACCTCCCAGGGAGCAGTACTTC	TRBJ2-7	many	TRBV15	-
CASTRTRPPGIVQFF	TGTGCCAGCACCAGGACCCGGCCTCCCGGTATCGTGCAGTTCTTC	TRBJ2-1	few	TRBV28	-
CASSLRTGGTQETQYF	TGTGCCAGCAGCCTCCGGACAGGGGGGACCCAAGAGACCCAGTACTTC	TRBJ2-5	few	TRBV9	TRBD1
CAIRKELAKNIQYF	TGTGCCATCAGAAAGGAGTTAGCCAAAAACATTCAGTACTTC	TRBJ2-4	few	TRBV10-3	-